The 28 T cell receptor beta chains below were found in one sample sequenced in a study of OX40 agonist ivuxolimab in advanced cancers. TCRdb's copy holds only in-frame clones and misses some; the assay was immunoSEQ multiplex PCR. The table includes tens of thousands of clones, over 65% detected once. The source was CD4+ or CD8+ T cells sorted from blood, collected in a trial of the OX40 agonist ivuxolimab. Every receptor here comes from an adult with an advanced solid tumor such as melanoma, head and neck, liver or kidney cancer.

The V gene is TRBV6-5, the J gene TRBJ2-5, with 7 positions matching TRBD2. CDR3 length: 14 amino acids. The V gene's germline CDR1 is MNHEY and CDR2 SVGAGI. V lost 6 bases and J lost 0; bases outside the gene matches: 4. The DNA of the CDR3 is TGTGCCAGCAGCGAAGCGGGGTACCAAGAGACCCAGTACTTC. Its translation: CASSEAGYQETQYF.

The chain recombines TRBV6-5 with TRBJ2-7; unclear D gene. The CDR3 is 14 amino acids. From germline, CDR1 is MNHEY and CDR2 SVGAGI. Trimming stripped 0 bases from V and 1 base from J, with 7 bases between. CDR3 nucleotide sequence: TGTGCCAGCAGTTACTCGAGTCAGTCCTACGAGCAGTACTTC. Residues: CASSYSSQSYEQYF.

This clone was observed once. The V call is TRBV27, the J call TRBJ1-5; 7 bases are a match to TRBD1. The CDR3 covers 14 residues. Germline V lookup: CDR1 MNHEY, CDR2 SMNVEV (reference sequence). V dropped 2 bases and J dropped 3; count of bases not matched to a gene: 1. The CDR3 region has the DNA TGTGCCAGCAGTTTAACAGGGGACAATCAGCCCCAGCATTTT. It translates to CASSLTGDNQPQHF.

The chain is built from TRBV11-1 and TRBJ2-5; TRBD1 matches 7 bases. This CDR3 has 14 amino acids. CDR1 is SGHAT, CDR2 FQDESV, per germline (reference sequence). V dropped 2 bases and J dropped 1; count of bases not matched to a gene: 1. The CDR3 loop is CASSLYRGQETQYF. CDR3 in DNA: TGTGCCAGCAGCTTATACAGGGGCCAAGAGACCCAGTACTTC.

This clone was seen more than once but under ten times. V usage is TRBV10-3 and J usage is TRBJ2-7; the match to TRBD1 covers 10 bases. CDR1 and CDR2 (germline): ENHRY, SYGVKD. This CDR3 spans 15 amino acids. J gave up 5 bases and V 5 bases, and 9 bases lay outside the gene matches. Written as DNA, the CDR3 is TGTGCCATCAGTACACCGGGACAGGGGATCCACGAGCAGTACTTC. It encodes CAISTPGQGIHEQYF.

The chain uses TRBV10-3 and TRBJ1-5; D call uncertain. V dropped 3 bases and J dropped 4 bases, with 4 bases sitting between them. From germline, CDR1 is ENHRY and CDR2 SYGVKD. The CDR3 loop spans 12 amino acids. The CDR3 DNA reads TGTGCCATCAGTGATAGGAATCAGCCCCAGCATTTT. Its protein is CAISDRNQPQHF.

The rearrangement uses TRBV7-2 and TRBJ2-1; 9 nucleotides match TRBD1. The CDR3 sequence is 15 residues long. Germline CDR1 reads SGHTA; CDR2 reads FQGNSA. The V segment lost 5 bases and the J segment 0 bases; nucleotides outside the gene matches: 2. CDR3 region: CASSRGQGSYNEQFF. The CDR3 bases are TGTGCCAGCAGCCGGGGACAGGGCTCCTACAATGAGCAGTTCTTC.

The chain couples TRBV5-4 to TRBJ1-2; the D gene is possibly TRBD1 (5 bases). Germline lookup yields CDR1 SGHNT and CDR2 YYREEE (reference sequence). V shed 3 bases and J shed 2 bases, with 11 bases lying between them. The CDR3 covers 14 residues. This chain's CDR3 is CASSWGTENYGYTF. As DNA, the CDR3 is TGTGCCAGCAGCTGGGGGACCGAGAACTATGGCTACACCTTC. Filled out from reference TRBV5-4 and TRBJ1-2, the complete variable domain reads ETGVTQSPTHLIKTRGQQVTLRCSSQSGHNTVSWYQQALGQGPQFIFQYYREEENGRGNFPPRFSGLQFPNYSSELNVNALELDDSALYLCASSWGTENYGYTFGSGTRLTVV.

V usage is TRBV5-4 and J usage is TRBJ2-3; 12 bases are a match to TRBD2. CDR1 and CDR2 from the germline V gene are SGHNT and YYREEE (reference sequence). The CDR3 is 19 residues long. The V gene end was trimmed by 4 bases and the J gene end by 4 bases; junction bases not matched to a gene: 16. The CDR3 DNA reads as TGTGCCAGCAGCCAAGACCGGCTAGCGGGGGGGCAGGGGGCAGATACGCAGTATTTT. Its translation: CASSQDRLAGGQGADTQYF.

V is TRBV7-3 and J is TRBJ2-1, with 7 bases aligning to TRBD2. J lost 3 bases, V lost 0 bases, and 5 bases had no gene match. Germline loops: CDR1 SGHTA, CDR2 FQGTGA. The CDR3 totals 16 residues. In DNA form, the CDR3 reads TGTGCCAGCAGCTTAACATCCGGGACTAACTACAATGAGCAGTTCTTC. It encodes CASSLTSGTNYNEQFF.

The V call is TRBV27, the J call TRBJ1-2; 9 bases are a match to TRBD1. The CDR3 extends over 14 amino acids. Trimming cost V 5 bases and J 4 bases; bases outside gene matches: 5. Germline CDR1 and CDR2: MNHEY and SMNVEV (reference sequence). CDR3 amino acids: CASSTRQGGYGYTF. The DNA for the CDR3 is TGTGCCAGCAGTACACGACAGGGGGGCTATGGCTACACCTTC.

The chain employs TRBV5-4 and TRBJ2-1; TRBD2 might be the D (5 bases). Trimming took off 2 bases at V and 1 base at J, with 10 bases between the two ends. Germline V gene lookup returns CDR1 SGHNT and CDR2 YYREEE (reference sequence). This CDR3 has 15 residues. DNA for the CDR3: TGTGCCAGCAGCTTACTAGTGGGATCCTACAATGAGCAGTTCTTC. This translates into CASSLLVGSYNEQFF.

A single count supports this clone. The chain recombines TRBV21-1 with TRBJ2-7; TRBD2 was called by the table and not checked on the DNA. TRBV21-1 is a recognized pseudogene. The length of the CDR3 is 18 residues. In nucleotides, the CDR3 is TGTGCCAGCAGAACTGGTAAGTGCTCTAGCGGGAGAGGATACGAGCAGTACTTC. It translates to CASRTGKCSSGRGYEQYF.

CDR3 coding DNA: TGTGCCAGCAGCCCCCCCGCGGGGGGCACAGATACGCAGTATTTT. This gives the protein CASSPPAGGTDTQYF. The V and J genes are TRBV13 and TRBJ2-3, with 7 nucleotides matching TRBD2. The germline V gene has CDR1 PRHDT and CDR2 FYEKMQ (reference sequence). There are 15 residues in the CDR3. V lost 5 bases and J lost 1; bases outside the gene matches: 6.

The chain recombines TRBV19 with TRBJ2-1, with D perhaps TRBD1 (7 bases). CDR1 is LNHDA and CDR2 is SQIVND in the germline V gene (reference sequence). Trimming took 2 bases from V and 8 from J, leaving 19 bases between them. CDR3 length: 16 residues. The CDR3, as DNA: TGTGCCAGTAGTATAAAGGAGGGGGCAGGGAGGTATGAGCAGTTCTTC. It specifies CASSIKEGAGRYEQFF.

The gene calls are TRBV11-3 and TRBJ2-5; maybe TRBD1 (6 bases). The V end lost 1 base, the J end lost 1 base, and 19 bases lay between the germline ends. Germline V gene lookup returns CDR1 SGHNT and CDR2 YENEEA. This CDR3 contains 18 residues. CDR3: CASSLVTGTLRPQETQYF. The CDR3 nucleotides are TGTGCCAGCAGCTTAGTGACAGGCACGCTACGCCCCCAAGAGACCCAGTACTTC.

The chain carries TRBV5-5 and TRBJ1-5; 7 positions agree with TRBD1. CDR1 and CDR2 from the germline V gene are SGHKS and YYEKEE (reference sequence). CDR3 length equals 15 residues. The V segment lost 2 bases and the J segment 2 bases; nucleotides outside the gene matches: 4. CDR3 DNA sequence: TGTGCCAGCAGCTTACAGGGGATTGGCAATCAGCCCCAGCATTTT. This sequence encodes CASSLQGIGNQPQHF.

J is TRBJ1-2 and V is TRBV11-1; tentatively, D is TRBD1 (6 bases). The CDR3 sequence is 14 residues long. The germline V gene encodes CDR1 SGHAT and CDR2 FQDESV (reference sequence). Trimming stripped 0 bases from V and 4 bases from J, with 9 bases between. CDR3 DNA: TGTGCCAGCAGCTTAGCGAGGGGGAGCTATGGCTACACCTTC. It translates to CASSLARGSYGYTF.

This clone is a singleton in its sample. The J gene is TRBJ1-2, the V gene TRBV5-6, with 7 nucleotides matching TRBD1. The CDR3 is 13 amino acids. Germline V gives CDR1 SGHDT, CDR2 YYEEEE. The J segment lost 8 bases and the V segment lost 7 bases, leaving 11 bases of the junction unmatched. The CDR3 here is CASGIRQGQGYTF. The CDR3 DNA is TGTGCCAGCGGAATCCGACAGGGACAGGGCTACACCTTC.

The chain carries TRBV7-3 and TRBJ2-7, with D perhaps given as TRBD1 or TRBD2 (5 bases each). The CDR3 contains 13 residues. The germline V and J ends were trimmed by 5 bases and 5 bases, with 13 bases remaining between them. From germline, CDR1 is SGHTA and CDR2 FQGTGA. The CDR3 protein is CASSERGFHEQYF. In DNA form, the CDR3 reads TGTGCCAGCAGCGAGAGGGGATTCCACGAGCAGTACTTC.

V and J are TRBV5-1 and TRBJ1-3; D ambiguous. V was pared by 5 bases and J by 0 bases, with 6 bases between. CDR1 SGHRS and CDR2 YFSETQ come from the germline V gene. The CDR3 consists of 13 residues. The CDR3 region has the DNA TGCGCCAGCAGTGCCCGCTCTGGAAACACCATATATTTT. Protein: CASSARSGNTIYF.

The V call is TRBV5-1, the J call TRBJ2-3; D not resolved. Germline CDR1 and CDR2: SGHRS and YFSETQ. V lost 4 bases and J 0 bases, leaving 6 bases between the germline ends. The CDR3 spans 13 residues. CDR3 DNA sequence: TGCGCCAGCAGCCTCCTGAGCACAGATACGCAGTATTTT. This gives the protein CASSLLSTDTQYF.

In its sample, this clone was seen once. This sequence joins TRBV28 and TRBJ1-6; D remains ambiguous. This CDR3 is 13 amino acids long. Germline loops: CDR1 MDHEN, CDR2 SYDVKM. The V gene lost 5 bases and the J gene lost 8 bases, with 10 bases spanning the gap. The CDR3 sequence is CASSPGRDSPLHF. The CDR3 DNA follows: TGTGCCAGCAGTCCCGGACGCGATTCACCCCTCCACTTT.

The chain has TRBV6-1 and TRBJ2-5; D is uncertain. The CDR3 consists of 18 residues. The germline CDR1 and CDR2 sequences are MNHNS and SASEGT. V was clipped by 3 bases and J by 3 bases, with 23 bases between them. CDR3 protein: CASSEMVWYDGREETQYF. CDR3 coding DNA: TGTGCCAGCAGTGAGATGGTTTGGTACGACGGAAGAGAAGAGACCCAGTACTTC.

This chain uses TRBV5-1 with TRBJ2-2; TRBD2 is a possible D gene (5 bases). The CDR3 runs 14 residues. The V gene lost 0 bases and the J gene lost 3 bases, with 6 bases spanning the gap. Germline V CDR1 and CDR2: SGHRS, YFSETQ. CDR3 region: CASSLERDTGELFF. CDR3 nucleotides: TGCGCCAGCAGCTTGGAGAGGGACACCGGGGAGCTGTTTTTT.

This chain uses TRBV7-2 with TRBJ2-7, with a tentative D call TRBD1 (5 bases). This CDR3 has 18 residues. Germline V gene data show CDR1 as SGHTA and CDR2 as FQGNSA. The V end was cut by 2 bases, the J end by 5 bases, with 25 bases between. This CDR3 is CASSLSGRQSGQVHEQYF. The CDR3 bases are TGTGCCAGCAGCTTATCAGGGCGCCAATCGGGTCAGGTCCACGAGCAGTACTTC.

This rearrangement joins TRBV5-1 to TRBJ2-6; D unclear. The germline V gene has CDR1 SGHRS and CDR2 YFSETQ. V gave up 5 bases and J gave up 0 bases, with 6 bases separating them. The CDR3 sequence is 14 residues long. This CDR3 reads CASRSLSGANVLTF. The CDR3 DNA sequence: TGCGCCAGCAGGTCCCTCTCTGGGGCCAACGTCCTGACTTTC.

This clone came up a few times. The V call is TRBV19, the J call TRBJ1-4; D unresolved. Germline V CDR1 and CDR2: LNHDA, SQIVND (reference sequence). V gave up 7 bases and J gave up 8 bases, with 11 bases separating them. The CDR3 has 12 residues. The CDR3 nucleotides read TGTGCCAGTACCGAAGGGAGGGAAAAACTGTTTTTT. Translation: CASTEGREKLFF.